These 8 T cell receptor beta chains were sequenced from one sample in a study of blood T cells in healthy people across ages. Primers used in a second PCR of roughly 6 to 11 cycles were a sample-barcoded 5' primer and a J-beta primer mix. TCRdb recomputed calls from the 5' RACE reads with MiXCR, one row per CDR3 protein. Altogether fewer than 800,000 distinct CDR3 sequences are present, 49% being singletons, with the ten largest covering about a third. Sequencing was performed on blood. The receptors here all came from a woman aged 55 to 70 in good health.

The V and J genes are TRBV14 and TRBJ2-7, with TRBD1 matching over 9 bases. CDR3 size: 15 residues. From germline, CDR1 is SGHDN and CDR2 FVKESK. V lost 1 base to trimming and J lost 4 bases; unmatched junction nucleotides: 5. CDR3 DNA sequence: TGTGCCAGCAGCCAAGTGGGACAGGGTTGGTACGAGCAGTACTTC. This gives the protein CASSQVGQGWYEQYF.

The V and J genes are TRBV20-1 and TRBJ2-1, with TRBD2 matching 7 bases. V was clipped by 6 bases and J by 8 bases; unmatched bases: 4. The CDR3 runs to 11 residues. Germline CDR1 DFQATT, CDR2 SNEGSKA (reference sequence). The CDR3 region has the DNA TGCAGTGCCGCTAGCGGCGATGAGCAGTTCTTC. Amino acid sequence: CSAASGDEQFF.

The V and J genes are TRBV3-1 and TRBJ2-7, with TRBD2 matching 9 bases. The germline V gene encodes CDR1 LGHDT and CDR2 YNNKEL (reference sequence). The CDR3 length is 16 residues. V lost 1 base, J lost 0 bases, and 4 bases stayed unmatched. The CDR3 reads CASSQGGGRASYEQYF. CDR3 sequence (DNA): TGTGCCAGCAGCCAAGGAGGCGGGAGGGCCTCCTACGAGCAGTACTTC.

The chain uses TRBV12-3 or TRBV12-4 and TRBJ1-6, with D uncertain. The CDR3 contains 14 residues. The germline V and J ends were trimmed by 6 bases and 2 bases, with 8 bases remaining between them. The CDR3 nucleotides are TGTGCCAGCAGCACGGAGACCTATAATTCACCCCTCCACTTT. Protein product: CASSTETYNSPLHF.

The table lists this clonotype with a few counts. This chain uses TRBV10-3 with TRBJ1-4, with D unclear. Germline values: CDR1 ENHRY, CDR2 SYGVKD. The CDR3 has 14 amino acids. V was trimmed by 4 bases and J by 2 bases, leaving 8 bases between them. The CDR3 here is CAISASGTNEKLFF. DNA for the CDR3: TGTGCCATCAGTGCGAGTGGCACTAATGAAAAACTGTTTTTT.

The CDR3 loop reads CASSLSSGKQEQYF. DNA for the CDR3: TGTGCCAGCAGTTTATCTAGCGGGAAACAAGAGCAGTACTTC. The chain employs TRBV28 and TRBJ2-7, with 9 bases identical to TRBD2. From germline, CDR1 is MDHEN and CDR2 SYDVKM. V was pared by 1 base and J by 7 bases, with 5 bases of the junction left unmatched. CDR3 length: 14 amino acids.

At least ten counts were recorded for this clonotype. CDR3 nucleotide sequence: TGTGCCAGCAGCTTAGGAGCGGGAGGGCCGAATGAGCAGTTCTTC. It yields the protein CASSLGAGGPNEQFF. V usage is TRBV7-9 and J usage is TRBJ2-1, with 10 bases matching TRBD2. Germline lookup yields CDR1 SEHNR and CDR2 FQNEAQ (reference sequence). Trimming removed 1 base from V and 7 bases from J; junction bases left unmatched: 4. CDR3 length equals 15 residues.

This clonotype was counted only a few times. J is TRBJ2-5 and V is TRBV24-1, with 7 bases matching TRBD1. The CDR3 extends over 15 amino acids. Germline V lookup: CDR1 KGHDR, CDR2 SFDVKD. The ends lost 5 bases at V and 1 base at J; junction bases unmatched: 6. CDR3 nucleotide sequence: TGTGCCACCAGTGGGAGACAGGGCCTCCAAGAGACCCAGTACTTC. It codes for CATSGRQGLQETQYF.